This T cell receptor beta chain was documented in a study of blood T cell repertoires in COVID-19. Study as a whole: In each case, the material was cDNA or gDNA derived from T cells, B-cell-depleted T cells, or PBMCs.

Measured with immunoSEQ multiplex PCR; TCRdb has only the in-frame clones, and not every one. The top ten clones hold approximately 1.8% of a sample with more than 200,000 clones, roughly 90% of them seen once. In this sample, this clone turned up once. The V segment lost 1 base and the J segment 7 bases; nucleotides outside the gene matches: 12. CDR1 is LGHDT and CDR2 is YNNKEL in the germline V gene (reference sequence). This CDR3 comprises 18 residues. The rearrangement joins TRBV3-1 (or the pseudogene TRBV3-2) to TRBJ2-1, with 11 bases that match TRBD2. The specimen was peripheral blood. The TCR was taken from a man in his 70s with acute or convalescent COVID-19. CDR3 in DNA: TGTGCCAGCAGCCAAGTAACAGGTAGCGGGAGGGCCGGAAATGAGCAGTTCTTC. The encoded protein is CASSQVTGSGRAGNEQFF.